This is a list of T cell receptor beta chains from one sample in a study of shared clonotypes between healthy human individuals. Assay: immunoSEQ multiplex PCR; the TCRdb copy retains only in-frame clones and omits some. The repertoire includes around 1,900,000 clones, around 93% of them detected once, and about 1.7% sits in the top ten. Sequenced material: naive CD8+ T cells from PBMCs. These receptors came from a man between 18 and 29 years old in good health. Some clones in this sample may be carry-over from other donors' samples. Both conserved end residues are part of each CDR3. The order of the fields is CDR3 protein, CDR3 DNA, D gene, clone size, J gene, V gene. A D gene is named only where the DNA matches it firmly. For some rows the clone size is stated as once, few or many, or as a class when expanded; others skip it.

CDR3 protein: CASSDPGSYEQYF; CDR3 DNA: TGCGCCAGCAGTGATCCGGGCAGCTACGAGCAGTACTTC; D gene: -; clone size: -; J gene: TRBJ2-7; V gene: TRBV10-2
CDR3 protein: CASSLRDRSTDTQYF; CDR3 DNA: TGTGCCAGTAGTCTCCGGGACAGGAGCACAGATACGCAGTATTTT; D gene: TRBD1; clone size: -; J gene: TRBJ2-3; V gene: TRBV19
CDR3 protein: CSVVQDTQYF; CDR3 DNA: TGCAGCGTTGTTCAAGATACGCAGTATTTT; D gene: -; clone size: -; J gene: TRBJ2-3; V gene: TRBV29-1
CDR3 protein: CASSMDGTYTYSYNEQFF; CDR3 DNA: TGTGCCAGTAGTATGGACGGGACCTATACTTACTCCTACAATGAGCAGTTCTTC; D gene: -; clone size: -; J gene: TRBJ2-1; V gene: TRBV19
CDR3 protein: CASRLGGEQYF; CDR3 DNA: TGTGCCAGCAGGCTAGGCGGCGAGCAGTACTTC; D gene: -; clone size: -; J gene: TRBJ2-7; V gene: TRBV25-1
CDR3 protein: CATSRDLLEGPYEQYF; CDR3 DNA: TGTGCCACCAGCAGAGATCTCTTGGAGGGACCCTACGAGCAGTACTTC; D gene: -; clone size: once; J gene: TRBJ2-7; V gene: TRBV15
CDR3 protein: CASSFWGQGTYEQYF; CDR3 DNA: TGTGCCAGCAGCTTCTGGGGACAGGGGACCTACGAGCAGTACTTC; D gene: TRBD1; clone size: -; J gene: TRBJ2-7; V gene: TRBV5-4
CDR3 protein: CASSWGDTGYTF; CDR3 DNA: TGCGCCAGCAGCTGGGGCGACACTGGCTACACCTTC; D gene: -; clone size: -; J gene: TRBJ1-2; V gene: TRBV5-1
CDR3 protein: CASSFLSGDRGGTDTQYF; CDR3 DNA: TGTGCCAGCAGTTTTTTATCCGGCGACAGGGGGGGTACAGATACGCAGTATTTT; D gene: TRBD1; clone size: -; J gene: TRBJ2-3; V gene: TRBV28
CDR3 protein: CASSFTGRVSGANVLTF; CDR3 DNA: TGTGCCAGCAGTTTTACAGGGAGAGTCTCTGGGGCCAACGTCCTGACTTTC; D gene: -; clone size: -; J gene: TRBJ2-6; V gene: TRBV28
CDR3 protein: CASSLLRGNEQYF; CDR3 DNA: TGTGCCAGCAGCCTCCTCCGGGGGAACGAGCAGTACTTC; D gene: -; clone size: -; J gene: TRBJ2-7; V gene: TRBV13
CDR3 protein: CASSYWADQETQYF; CDR3 DNA: TGTGCCAGCAGTTACTGGGCCGACCAAGAGACCCAGTACTTC; D gene: -; clone size: -; J gene: TRBJ2-5; V gene: TRBV6-6
CDR3 protein: CSVPRGHGYTF; CDR3 DNA: TGCAGCGTTCCCAGAGGGCATGGCTACACCTTC; D gene: -; clone size: -; J gene: TRBJ1-2; V gene: TRBV29-1
CDR3 protein: CASSPGTEVFDEQYF; CDR3 DNA: TGTGCCAGCAGCCCCGGGACGGAGGTATTTGACGAGCAGTACTTC; D gene: -; clone size: -; J gene: TRBJ2-7; V gene: TRBV6-5
CDR3 protein: CASSNTNRGGIDEQYF; CDR3 DNA: TGTGCCAGCAGCAACACAAACAGGGGTGGGATCGACGAGCAGTACTTC; D gene: TRBD1; clone size: -; J gene: TRBJ2-7; V gene: TRBV27
CDR3 protein: CASIKQVGQAADEQYF; CDR3 DNA: TGTGCCAGCATCAAACAAGTGGGACAGGCGGCCGACGAGCAGTACTTC; D gene: TRBD1; clone size: once; J gene: TRBJ2-7; V gene: TRBV28
CDR3 protein: CASSLGGAGELFF; CDR3 DNA: TGTGCCAGCAGCTTAGGGGGAGCCGGGGAGCTGTTTTTT; D gene: -; clone size: -; J gene: TRBJ2-2; V gene: TRBV11-3
CDR3 protein: CARAHISNTIYF; CDR3 DNA: TGTGCCAGGGCCCATATCAGTAACACCATATATTTT; D gene: -; clone size: once; J gene: TRBJ1-3; V gene: TRBV2
CDR3 protein: CASSLGDRENTEAFF; CDR3 DNA: TGTGCCAGCAGTTTGGGGGACAGGGAGAACACTGAAGCTTTCTTT; D gene: TRBD1; clone size: -; J gene: TRBJ1-1; V gene: TRBV28
CDR3 protein: CASSWTGSSYEQYF; CDR3 DNA: TGTGCCAGCAGTTGGACAGGGAGCTCCTACGAGCAGTACTTC; D gene: TRBD1; clone size: few; J gene: TRBJ2-7; V gene: TRBV27
CDR3 protein: CACRTVNYGYTF; CDR3 DNA: TGTGCCTGTCGGACGGTTAACTATGGCTACACCTTC; D gene: -; clone size: few; J gene: TRBJ1-2; V gene: TRBV30
CDR3 protein: CASSDGRNQPQHF; CDR3 DNA: TGTGCCAGCAGTGACGGGAGAAATCAGCCCCAGCATTTT; D gene: -; clone size: few; J gene: TRBJ1-5; V gene: TRBV25-1
CDR3 protein: CASSLGTSGRPGYEQYF; CDR3 DNA: TGTGCCAGCAGCCTTGGGACTAGCGGGAGGCCCGGCTACGAGCAGTACTTC; D gene: TRBD2; clone size: -; J gene: TRBJ2-7; V gene: TRBV4-2
CDR3 protein: CASSVLAGGPLSTDTQYF; CDR3 DNA: TGTGCCAGCAGTGTACTAGCGGGAGGGCCTCTGAGCACAGATACGCAGTATTTT; D gene: TRBD2; clone size: -; J gene: TRBJ2-3; V gene: TRBV6-1
CDR3 protein: CASSIIKGHTEAFF; CDR3 DNA: TGTGCCAGTAGTATTATTAAGGGGCACACTGAAGCTTTCTTT; D gene: -; clone size: -; J gene: TRBJ1-1; V gene: TRBV19
CDR3 protein: CASSYTPDRVQNEQFF; CDR3 DNA: TGTGCCAGCAGTTACACCCCGGACAGGGTACAGAATGAGCAGTTCTTC; D gene: TRBD1; clone size: -; J gene: TRBJ2-1; V gene: TRBV6-5
CDR3 protein: CASSLMAGGLAGFYNEQFF; CDR3 DNA: TGTGCCAGCAGCTTAATGGCAGGGGGACTAGCGGGATTCTACAATGAGCAGTTCTTC; D gene: TRBD2; clone size: -; J gene: TRBJ2-1; V gene: TRBV7-3
CDR3 protein: CASSLTTVAYNEQFF; CDR3 DNA: TGTGCCAGCAGTTTAACGACTGTAGCCTACAATGAGCAGTTCTTC; D gene: -; clone size: -; J gene: TRBJ2-1; V gene: TRBV28
CDR3 protein: CASSLAGFGNTIYF; CDR3 DNA: TGTGCCAGCAGCTTGGCAGGGTTTGGAAACACCATATATTTT; D gene: -; clone size: -; J gene: TRBJ1-3; V gene: TRBV11-2
CDR3 protein: CASSLVLPGGDKTQYF; CDR3 DNA: TGTGCCAGCAGCTTGGTTCTCCCAGGGGGCGATAAGACCCAGTACTTC; D gene: TRBD1; clone size: once; J gene: TRBJ2-5; V gene: TRBV5-6
CDR3 protein: CASFGPTNTEAFF; CDR3 DNA: TGTGCCAGTTTCGGGCCGACTAACACTGAAGCTTTCTTT; D gene: -; clone size: few; J gene: TRBJ1-1; V gene: TRBV6-1
CDR3 protein: CASSASGAWPKVEQFF; CDR3 DNA: TGTGCCAGCAGTGCGTCGGGGGCGTGGCCGAAAGTTGAGCAGTTCTTC; D gene: -; clone size: -; J gene: TRBJ2-1; V gene: TRBV27
CDR3 protein: CASSLFGDQPQHF; CDR3 DNA: TGTGCCAGCAGTTTATTTGGGGATCAGCCCCAGCATTTT; D gene: -; clone size: -; J gene: TRBJ1-5; V gene: TRBV28
CDR3 protein: CASSHLQTVKKSGANVLTF; CDR3 DNA: TGTGCCAGCAGCCATCTTCAGACCGTAAAGAAATCTGGGGCCAACGTCCTGACTTTC; D gene: -; clone size: -; J gene: TRBJ2-6; V gene: TRBV4-2
CDR3 protein: CASSIDRERMNTEAFF; CDR3 DNA: TGTGCCAGTAGTATAGATCGGGAGCGAATGAACACTGAAGCTTTCTTT; D gene: -; clone size: once; J gene: TRBJ1-1; V gene: TRBV19
CDR3 protein: CASSITAGGSYEQYF; CDR3 DNA: TGTGCCAGCAGCATCACAGCGGGAGGATCCTACGAGCAGTACTTC; D gene: TRBD2; clone size: -; J gene: TRBJ2-7; V gene: TRBV9
CDR3 protein: CASSTTGGISGNTIYF; CDR3 DNA: TGTGCCAGCAGTACGACAGGGGGCATCTCTGGAAACACCATATATTTT; D gene: TRBD1; clone size: -; J gene: TRBJ1-3; V gene: TRBV27
CDR3 protein: CATRGDTEAFF; CDR3 DNA: TGTGCCACAAGGGGCGACACTGAAGCTTTCTTT; D gene: -; clone size: -; J gene: TRBJ1-1; V gene: TRBV12-5
CDR3 protein: CASSFRGAGQPQHF; CDR3 DNA: TGTGCCAGCAGTTTCCGGGGCGCGGGTCAGCCCCAGCATTTT; D gene: -; clone size: -; J gene: TRBJ1-5; V gene: TRBV27
CDR3 protein: CASSVNRDRGRYEQFF; CDR3 DNA: TGTGCCAGCAGCGTAAACCGGGACAGGGGGCGGTATGAGCAGTTCTTC; D gene: TRBD1; clone size: -; J gene: TRBJ2-1; V gene: TRBV9
CDR3 protein: CASSPEAATNEKLFF; CDR3 DNA: TGTGCCAGCAGCCCTGAAGCGGCAACTAATGAAAAACTGTTTTTT; D gene: -; clone size: -; J gene: TRBJ1-4; V gene: TRBV5-4